This T cell receptor (beta chain) was retrieved from a study of cytomegalovirus exposure and HLA in healthy donors. Overall study findings and caveats: Accounts indicate the classifier identified cytomegalovirus status with strong specificity and sensitivity.

Both 60 Vbeta primers and 13 Jbeta primers went into the PCR. The data were produced by immunoSEQ multiplex PCR, yet TCRdb's version contains in-frame clones alone and is incomplete. This sample contains roughly 74,000 clones. Concerning this clone itself: What it binds is unknown.

This CDR3 is built from 14 residues. V was clipped by 4 bases and J by 4 bases; unmatched bases: 5. Germline loops: CDR1 SGDLS, CDR2 YYNGEE. The chain is built from TRBV9 and TRBJ2-1, with 7 bases lining up with TRBD1. The sample taken for sequencing was PBMCs. The receptor was isolated from a female donor in good health and CMV-seropositive. The CDR3 spells CASSPGGSYNEQFF. CDR3 DNA: TGTGCCAGCAGCCCAGGGGGATCTTACAATGAGCAGTTCTTC.